The 8 T cell receptor beta chains below were found in one sample sequenced in a study of blood T cell repertoires in COVID-19. The repertoire was sequenced with immunoSEQ multiplex PCR; TCRdb's copy has only in-frame clones and lacks some. The repertoire holds about 100,000 clones, approximately 91% seen once, with around 2.1% in the top ten. What was sequenced was peripheral blood. Receptors originate from a man over 45 with active COVID-19.

This clone has only a few counts. V gene TRBV5-1 combines with J gene TRBJ2-7, with 9 bases fitting TRBD1. Germline V gives CDR1 SGHRS, CDR2 YFSETQ. This CDR3 has 14 residues. The J segment lost 6 bases and the V segment lost 0 bases, leaving 4 bases of the junction unmatched. This chain's CDR3 is CASSLAGTGSEQYF. The CDR3, as DNA: TGCGCCAGCAGCTTGGCCGGGACAGGGAGCGAGCAGTACTTC.

This rearrangement joins TRBV6-2 or TRBV6-3 to TRBJ2-2; TRBD2 is a possible D gene (6 bases). V lost 4 bases to trimming and J lost 7 bases, with 16 bases between them. CDR3 length: 15 amino acids. Germline CDR1 reads MNHEY; CDR2 reads SVGEGT. Here the CDR3 DNA reads TGTGCCAGCAGTTCCCACGGGACTGCGATCGGGGAGCTGTTTTTT. This codes for CASSSHGTAIGELFF.

The chain combines TRBV19 with TRBJ1-3; 7 bases are shared with TRBD1. CDR3 size: 15 residues. V lost 7 bases, J lost 3 bases, and 9 bases stayed unmatched. CDR1 is LNHDA and CDR2 is SQIVND in the germline V gene (reference sequence). This CDR3 reads CASTPGGGYGNTIYF. Here the CDR3 DNA reads TGTGCCAGTACCCCCGGAGGGGGCTATGGAAACACCATATATTTT.

This clone has just a few counts. The chain is built from TRBV7-2 and TRBJ2-1; TRBD2 is a possible D gene (5 bases). The CDR3 sequence is 15 residues long. Germline V gene data show CDR1 as SGHTA and CDR2 as FQGNSA. V shed 1 base and J shed 1 base, with 8 bases lying between them. Here the CDR3 reads CASSLVGGSYNEQFF. CDR3 in DNA: TGTGCCAGCAGCTTAGTCGGAGGATCCTACAATGAGCAGTTCTTC.

The CDR3 region is CASSHPGQQETQYF. CDR3 bases: TGTGCCAGCAGCCACCCGGGACAGCAAGAGACCCAGTACTTC. This chain links TRBV4-2 with TRBJ2-5; 7 bases fit TRBD1. The length of the CDR3 is 14 residues. CDR1 and CDR2 from the germline V gene are LGHNA and YNFKEQ. V trimming: 3 bases; J trimming: 2 bases; junction bases outside the gene matches: 3.

The chain uses TRBV5-1 and TRBJ1-3; TRBD1 matches 9 bases. Germline-derived CDR1 and CDR2 are SGHRS and YFSETQ. The CDR3 loop spans 17 amino acids. The J segment lost 4 bases and the V segment lost 3 bases, leaving 11 bases of the junction unmatched. The CDR3 sequence: CASSSNPGTGIGNTIYF. The DNA of the CDR3 is TGCGCCAGCAGCTCTAACCCCGGGACAGGGATCGGAAACACCATATATTTT.

The chain is built from TRBV6-6 and TRBJ2-3, with D possibly TRBD2 on 6 matching bases. The CDR3 is 14 amino acids. Deletions cut 6 bases from V and 4 bases from J, with 14 bases between. Germline V lookup: CDR1 MNHNY, CDR2 SVGAGI (reference sequence). The CDR3 nucleotides read TGTGCCAGCAGGCGGGACTCGGTCCCAGATACGCAGTATTTT. Translation gives CASRRDSVPDTQYF.

The chain couples TRBV10-3 to TRBJ2-1, with 8 nucleotides matching TRBD2. The germline V gene encodes CDR1 ENHRY and CDR2 SYGVKD. Trimming took 3 bases from V and 4 from J; bases not matched to a gene: 8. This CDR3 spans 16 amino acids. The CDR3 nucleotides are TGTGCCATCAGTGACCCCGGGGTAGCGGGGTACAATGAGCAGTTCTTC. Translated: CAISDPGVAGYNEQFF.